What follows are 9 T cell receptor beta chains derived from one specimen sequenced in a study of control samples from healthy donors and cancer patients (dated by TCRdb to between 2020 and 2021). The receptor library was made with the immunoSEQ multiplex PCR assay. As stored in TCRdb, this immuneACCESS dataset retains in-frame rearrangements with V and J assigned. A fraction of the clones does not appear; measured against another copy, unresolved V genes explain less than half of the discrepancy, and the remainder lacks a known reason. For this sample the table gives 40,000 to 45,000 clones, of which roughly 77% were detected only once. The ten top clones hold about 15% of the sample. The sequencing input was formalin-fixed, paraffin-embedded tissue. Source of these receptors: a male donor with melanoma.

On this clone itself: Possible read error: a much larger clone is one base away. This chain uses TRBV2 with TRBJ1-1; D is unresolved. This CDR3 region has 16 residues. Looked up from germline, CDR1 is SNHLY and CDR2 is FYNNEI. Deletions cut 2 bases from V and 1 base from J, with 14 bases between. CDR3 loop: CASSESSTPPNTEAFF. In DNA form, the CDR3 reads TGTGCCAGCAGTGAAAGCAGCACACCTCCGAACACTGAAGCTTTCTTT.

V is TRBV4-1 and J is TRBJ2-5; 11 nucleotides agree with TRBD2. Germline-derived CDR1 and CDR2 are MGHRA and YSYEKL. This CDR3 spans 15 amino acids. J was trimmed by 1 base and V by 4 bases; bases with no gene match: 2. In DNA, the CDR3 is TGCGCCAGCAGCCGCGGGACTAGCGGCCAAGAGACCCAGTACTTC. It yields the protein CASSRGTSGQETQYF.

V usage is TRBV5-1 and J usage is TRBJ2-3, with a possible D match to TRBD2 (6 bases). The CDR3 extends over 16 amino acids. Per the germline V gene, CDR1 is SGHRS and CDR2 is YFSETQ. Trimming pared 4 bases from V and 4 bases from J, leaving 19 bases between. The chain's CDR3 is CASSPYTLSGPDTQYF. CDR3 in DNA: TGCGCCAGCAGCCCTTACACCCTTAGCGGTCCAGATACGCAGTATTTT.

Of note for this clone: At one end the junction does not follow the germline gene, possibly because of a read error. The CDR3 protein is CASGTVSTEELFF. CDR3 nucleotides: TGTGCCAGCGGGACCGTGAGCACCGAGGAGCTGTTTTTT. V is TRBV7-2 and J is TRBJ2-2, with D perhaps being TRBD1 or TRBD2 (5 bases each). This CDR3 region has 13 residues. CDR1 SGHTA and CDR2 FQGNSA come from the germline V gene.

The V call is TRBV18, the J call TRBJ2-3, with D possibly being TRBD1 or TRBD2 (5 bases each). Germline loops: CDR1 KGHSH, CDR2 LQKENI. The CDR3 covers 16 residues. The V end was cut by 0 bases, the J end by 4 bases, with 14 bases between. CDR3 in DNA: TGTGCCAGCTCACCACCTGTGGGGGATAGCGCAGATACGCAGTATTTT. Its protein is CASSPPVGDSADTQYF.

This CDR3 reads CASSVDPGNYGYTF. The CDR3 DNA follows: TGTGCCAGCAGCGTAGACCCAGGGAACTATGGCTACACCTTC. V usage is TRBV9 and J usage is TRBJ1-2; D possibly corresponds to TRBD1 (5 bases). Germline CDR1 is SGDLS and CDR2 is YYNGEE. V lost 0 bases and J 2 bases, leaving 8 bases between the germline ends. This CDR3 is 14 amino acids long.

The chain carries TRBV6-5 and TRBJ1-5, with a tentative D call TRBD1 (5 bases). Germline V gives CDR1 MNHEY, CDR2 SVGAGI. With 5 bases removed from V and 4 bases from J, the gap between germline ends came to 15 bases. This CDR3 has 15 amino acids. CDR3 in amino acids: CASSPRDGWNQPQHF. The DNA for the CDR3 is TGTGCCAGCAGTCCACGGGACGGCTGGAATCAGCCCCAGCATTTT.

The CDR3 loop reads CASSSSMGNTIYF. The CDR3 bases are TGTGCCAGCAGCTCGTCGATGGGAAACACCATATATTTT. This chain connects TRBV7-8 to TRBJ1-3; D gene unclear. Germline assignment: CDR1 SGHVS and CDR2 FQNEAQ. The CDR3 sequence is 13 residues long. Trimming took 4 bases from V and 4 from J, leaving 8 bases between them.

The chain has TRBV27 and TRBJ2-3, with 7 bases lining up with TRBD2. Trimming at V came to 6 bases and at J to 2 bases, leaving 11 bases not matched to a gene. The CDR3 sequence is 16 residues long. The germline V gene encodes CDR1 MNHEY and CDR2 SMNVEV (reference sequence). The CDR3 DNA is TGTGCCAGCAGCCGAAGGGCGGGGGTGAACACAGATACGCAGTATTTT. It is translated as CASSRRAGVNTDTQYF.